This T cell receptor beta chain derives from a study of blood T cell repertoires in COVID-19. Study at large: T cells, B-cell-depleted T cells, or PBMCs provided the cDNA or gDNA that served as material.

Authors' data handling: Amplification with reference gene primers provided the estimates of nucleated cell counts. The method was immunoSEQ multiplex PCR; TCRdb's version includes in-frame clones alone and lacks a portion of them. V and J calls and clone size are those listed in that table; D and trimming were worked out from the DNA. This repertoire shows 170,000 or so clones, roughly 84% found once; its top ten account for 5.5% to 8.5%. CDR3 length equals 15 residues. J gave up 4 bases and V 1 base, and 3 bases lay outside the gene matches. CDR1 and CDR2 from the germline V gene are GTSNPN and SVGIG (reference sequence). This study enrolled people aged roughly 18 to 90 from around 26 US geographic areas. Allocation to cohorts depended on clinical history reported by the participants.

The specimen was PBMCs or T cells enriched from blood (not recorded which). This chain connects TRBV30 to TRBJ2-7; 14 bases match TRBD2. The clonotype comes from a woman in her 50s who had recovered from COVID-19. This CDR3 is CAWSGGLAGAYEQYF. The CDR3 DNA is TGTGCCTGGAGTGGGGGACTAGCGGGAGCATACGAGCAGTACTTC.